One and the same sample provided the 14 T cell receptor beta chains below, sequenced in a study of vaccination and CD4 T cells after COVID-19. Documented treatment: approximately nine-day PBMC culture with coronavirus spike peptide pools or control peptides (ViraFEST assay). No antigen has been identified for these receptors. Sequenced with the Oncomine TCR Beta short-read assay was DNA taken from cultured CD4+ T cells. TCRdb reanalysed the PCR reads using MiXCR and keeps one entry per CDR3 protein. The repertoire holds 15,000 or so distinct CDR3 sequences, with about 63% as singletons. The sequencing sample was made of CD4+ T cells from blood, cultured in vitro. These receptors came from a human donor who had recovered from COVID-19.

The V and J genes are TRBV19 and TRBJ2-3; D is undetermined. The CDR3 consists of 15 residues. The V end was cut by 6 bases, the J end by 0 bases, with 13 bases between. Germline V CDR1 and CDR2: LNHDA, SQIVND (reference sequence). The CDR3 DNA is TGTGCCAGTAGCATGTCAGGTCCTAGCACAGATACGCAGTATTTT. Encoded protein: CASSMSGPSTDTQYF.

The CDR3 DNA follows: TGTGCCAGCAGTTACAGGGACTCTAATGAAAAACTGTTTTTT. Protein product: CASSYRDSNEKLFF. The chain links TRBV6-5 to TRBJ1-4; perhaps TRBD1 as D (5 bases). V lost 2 bases and J 3 bases, leaving 7 bases between the germline ends. Germline lookup yields CDR1 MNHEY and CDR2 SVGAGI. The CDR3 extends over 14 amino acids.

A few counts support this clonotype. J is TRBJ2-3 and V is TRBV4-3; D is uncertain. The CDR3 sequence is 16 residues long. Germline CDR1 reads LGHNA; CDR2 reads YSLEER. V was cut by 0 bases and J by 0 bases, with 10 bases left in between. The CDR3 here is CASSQEWSHSTDTQYF. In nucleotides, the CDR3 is TGCGCCAGCAGCCAAGAATGGAGCCATAGCACAGATACGCAGTATTTT.

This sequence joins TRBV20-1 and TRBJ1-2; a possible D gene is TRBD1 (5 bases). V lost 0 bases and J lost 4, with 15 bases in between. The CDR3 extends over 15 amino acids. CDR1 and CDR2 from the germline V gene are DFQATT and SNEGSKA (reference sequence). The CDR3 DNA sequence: TGCAGTGCTAGAGAGGGGCGGGAGGGCCTCTATGGCTACACCTTC. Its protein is CSAREGREGLYGYTF.

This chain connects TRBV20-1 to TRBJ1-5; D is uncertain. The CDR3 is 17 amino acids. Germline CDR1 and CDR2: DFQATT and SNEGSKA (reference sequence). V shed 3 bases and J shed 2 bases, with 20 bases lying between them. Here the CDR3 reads CSAREVTKAIGNQPQHF. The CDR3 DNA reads TGCAGTGCTAGGGAGGTGACGAAGGCTATAGGCAATCAGCCCCAGCATTTT.

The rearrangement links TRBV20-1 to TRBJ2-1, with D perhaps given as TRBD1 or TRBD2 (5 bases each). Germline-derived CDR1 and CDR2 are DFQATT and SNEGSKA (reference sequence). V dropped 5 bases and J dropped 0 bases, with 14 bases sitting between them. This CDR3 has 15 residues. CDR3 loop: CSAAGDQSSYNEQFF. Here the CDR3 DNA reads TGCAGTGCTGCCGGGGACCAGAGCTCCTACAATGAGCAGTTCTTC.

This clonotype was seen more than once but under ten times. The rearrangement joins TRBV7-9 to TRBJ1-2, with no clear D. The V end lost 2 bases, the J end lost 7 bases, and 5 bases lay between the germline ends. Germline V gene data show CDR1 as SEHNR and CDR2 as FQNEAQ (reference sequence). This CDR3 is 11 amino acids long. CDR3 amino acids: CASSLLGGYTF. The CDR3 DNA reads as TGTGCCAGCAGCTTACTGGGTGGCTACACCTTC.

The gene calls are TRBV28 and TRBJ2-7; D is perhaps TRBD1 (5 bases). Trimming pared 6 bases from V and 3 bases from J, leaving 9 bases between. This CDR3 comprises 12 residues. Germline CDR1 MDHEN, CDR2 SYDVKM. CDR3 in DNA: TGTGCCAGCAGCCGCCAGGGCTACGAGCAGTACTTC. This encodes CASSRQGYEQYF.

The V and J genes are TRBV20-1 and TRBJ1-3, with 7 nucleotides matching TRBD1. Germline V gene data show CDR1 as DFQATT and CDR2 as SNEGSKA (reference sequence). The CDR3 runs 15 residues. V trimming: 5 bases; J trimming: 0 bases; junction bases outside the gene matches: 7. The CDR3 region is CSAPSGTDSGNTIYF. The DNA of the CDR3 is TGCAGTGCTCCTTCCGGGACAGACTCTGGAAACACCATATATTTT.

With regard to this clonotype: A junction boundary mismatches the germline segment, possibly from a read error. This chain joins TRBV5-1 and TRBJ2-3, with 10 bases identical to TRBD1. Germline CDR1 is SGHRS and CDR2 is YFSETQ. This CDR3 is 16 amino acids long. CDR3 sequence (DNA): TGCGCCGGCAGCTTGGGGGACAGGGGTAGCACAGATACGCAGTATTTT. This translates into CAGSLGDRGSTDTQYF.

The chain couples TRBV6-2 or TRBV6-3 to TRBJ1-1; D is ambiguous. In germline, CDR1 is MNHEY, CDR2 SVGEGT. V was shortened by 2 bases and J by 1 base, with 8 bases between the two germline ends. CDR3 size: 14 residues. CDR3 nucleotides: TGTGCCAGCAGTTACCCCGTAGGGAACACTGAAGCTTTCTTT. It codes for CASSYPVGNTEAFF.

CDR3 in amino acids: CASGRWGGADTQYF. CDR3 DNA: TGTGCCAGCGGACGCTGGGGGGGGGCAGATACGCAGTATTTT. The V gene is TRBV7-3, the J gene TRBJ2-3; 7 bases line up with TRBD2. V shed 8 bases, J shed 4 bases, and the junction held 9 bases outside the gene matches. The germline CDR1 and CDR2 sequences are SGHTA and FQGTGA. There are 14 residues in the CDR3.

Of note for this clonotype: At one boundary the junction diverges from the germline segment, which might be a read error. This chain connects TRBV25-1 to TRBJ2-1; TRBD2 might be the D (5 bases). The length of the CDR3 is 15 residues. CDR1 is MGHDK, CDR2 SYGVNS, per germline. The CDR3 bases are TGTGCCAGCATTGAAGCGGATAGCTCCTACAATGAGCAGTTCTTC. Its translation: CASIEADSSYNEQFF. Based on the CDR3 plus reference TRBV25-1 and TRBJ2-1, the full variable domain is EADIYQTPRYLVIGTGKKITLECSQTMGHDKMYWYQQDPGMELHLIHYSYGVNSTEKGDLSSESTVSRIRTEHFPLTLESARPSHTSQYLCASIEADSSYNEQFFGPGTRLTVL.

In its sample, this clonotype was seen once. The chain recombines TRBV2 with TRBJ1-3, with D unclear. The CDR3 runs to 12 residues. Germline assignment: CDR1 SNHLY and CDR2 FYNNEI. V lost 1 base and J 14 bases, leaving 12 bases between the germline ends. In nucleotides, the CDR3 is TGTGCCAGCAGTGAAGTCGACCGACCCGTATATTTT. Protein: CASSEVDRPVYF.